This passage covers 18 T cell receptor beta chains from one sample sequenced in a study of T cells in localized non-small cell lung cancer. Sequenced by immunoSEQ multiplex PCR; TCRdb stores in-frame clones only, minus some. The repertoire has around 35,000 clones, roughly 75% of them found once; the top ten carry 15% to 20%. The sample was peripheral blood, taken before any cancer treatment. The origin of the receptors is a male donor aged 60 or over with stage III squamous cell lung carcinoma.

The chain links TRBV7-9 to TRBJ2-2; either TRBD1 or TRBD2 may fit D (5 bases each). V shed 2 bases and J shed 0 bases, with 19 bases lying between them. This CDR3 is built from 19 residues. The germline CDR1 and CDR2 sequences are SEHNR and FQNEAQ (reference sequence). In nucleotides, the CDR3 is TGTGCCAGCAGCTTAAAATGGGGACCGGGTCGAGCGAACACCGGGGAGCTGTTTTTT. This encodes CASSLKWGPGRANTGELFF.

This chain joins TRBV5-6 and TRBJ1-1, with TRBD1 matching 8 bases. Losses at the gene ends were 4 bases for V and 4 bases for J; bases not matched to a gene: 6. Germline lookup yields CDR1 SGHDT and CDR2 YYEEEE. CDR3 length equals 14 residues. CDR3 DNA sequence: TGTGCCAGCAGCCCAGGACAGGGCGGCACTGAAGCTTTCTTT. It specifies CASSPGQGGTEAFF.

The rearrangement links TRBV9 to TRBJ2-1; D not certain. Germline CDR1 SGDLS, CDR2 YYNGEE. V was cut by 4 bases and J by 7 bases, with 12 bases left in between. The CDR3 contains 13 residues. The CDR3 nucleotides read TGTGCCAGCAGCCGCTGGGGTGAGAATGAGCAGTTCTTC. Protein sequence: CASSRWGENEQFF.

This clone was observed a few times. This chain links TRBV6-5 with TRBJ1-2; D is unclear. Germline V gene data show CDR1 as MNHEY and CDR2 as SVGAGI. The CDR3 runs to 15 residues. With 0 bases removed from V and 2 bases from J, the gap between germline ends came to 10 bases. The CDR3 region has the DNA TGTGCCAGCAGTTACTCGTACAATTCGAACTATGGCTACACCTTC. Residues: CASSYSYNSNYGYTF.

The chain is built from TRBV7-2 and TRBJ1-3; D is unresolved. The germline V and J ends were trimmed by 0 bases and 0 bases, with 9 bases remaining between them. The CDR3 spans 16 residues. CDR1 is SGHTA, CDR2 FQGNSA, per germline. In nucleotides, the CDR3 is TGTGCCAGCAGCTTAGCGGGAGGCATCTCTGGAAACACCATATATTTT. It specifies CASSLAGGISGNTIYF.

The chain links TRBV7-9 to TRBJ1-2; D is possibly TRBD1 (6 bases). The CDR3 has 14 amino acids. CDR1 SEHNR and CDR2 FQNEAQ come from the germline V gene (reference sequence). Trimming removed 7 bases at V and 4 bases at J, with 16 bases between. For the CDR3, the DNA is TGTGCCAGCACCATAGACCGGGACACCTATGGCTACACCTTC. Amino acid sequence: CASTIDRDTYGYTF.

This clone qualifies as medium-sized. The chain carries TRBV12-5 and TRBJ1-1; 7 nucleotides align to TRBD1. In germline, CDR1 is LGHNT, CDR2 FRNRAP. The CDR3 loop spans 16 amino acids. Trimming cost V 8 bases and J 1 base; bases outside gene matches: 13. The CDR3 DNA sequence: TGTGCTAGTTCAAAGGGCGGGACAGCTTCGAACACTGAAGCTTTCTTT. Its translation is CASSKGGTASNTEAFF.

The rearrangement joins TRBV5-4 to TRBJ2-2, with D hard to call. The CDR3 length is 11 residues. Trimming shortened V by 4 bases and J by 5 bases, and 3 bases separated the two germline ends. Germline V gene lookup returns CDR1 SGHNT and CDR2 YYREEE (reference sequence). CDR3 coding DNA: TGTGCCAGCAGCACAACCGGGGAGCTGTTTTTT. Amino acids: CASSTTGELFF.

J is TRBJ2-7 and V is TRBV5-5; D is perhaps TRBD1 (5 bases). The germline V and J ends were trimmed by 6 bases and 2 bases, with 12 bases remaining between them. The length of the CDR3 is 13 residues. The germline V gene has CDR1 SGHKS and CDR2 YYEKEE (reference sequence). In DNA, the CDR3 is TGTGCCAGCAATACGGACATTACCTACGAGCAGTACTTC. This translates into CASNTDITYEQYF.

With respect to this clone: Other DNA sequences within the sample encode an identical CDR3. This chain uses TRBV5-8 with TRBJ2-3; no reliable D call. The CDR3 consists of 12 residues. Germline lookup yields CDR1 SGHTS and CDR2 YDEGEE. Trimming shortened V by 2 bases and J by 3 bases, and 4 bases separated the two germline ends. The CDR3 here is CASSFRTDTQYF. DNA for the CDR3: TGTGCCAGCAGCTTTCGAACAGATACGCAGTATTTT.

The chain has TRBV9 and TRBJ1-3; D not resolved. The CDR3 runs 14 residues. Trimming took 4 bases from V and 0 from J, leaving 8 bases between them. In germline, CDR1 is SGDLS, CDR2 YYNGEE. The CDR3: CASSLRDSGNTIYF. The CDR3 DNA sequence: TGTGCCAGCAGCCTCCGGGACTCTGGAAACACCATATATTTT.

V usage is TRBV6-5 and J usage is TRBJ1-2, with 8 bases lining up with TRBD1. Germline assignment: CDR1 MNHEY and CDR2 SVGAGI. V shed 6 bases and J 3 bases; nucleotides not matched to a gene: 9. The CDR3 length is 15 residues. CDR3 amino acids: CASSEGQELYYGYTF. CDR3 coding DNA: TGTGCCAGCAGCGAGGGACAGGAGTTATACTATGGCTACACCTTC.

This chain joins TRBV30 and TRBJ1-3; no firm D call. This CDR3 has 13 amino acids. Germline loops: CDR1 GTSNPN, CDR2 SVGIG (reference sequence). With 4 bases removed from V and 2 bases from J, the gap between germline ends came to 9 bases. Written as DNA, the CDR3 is TGTGCCTGGACCACGGGTGCTGGAAACACCATATATTTT. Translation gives CAWTTGAGNTIYF.

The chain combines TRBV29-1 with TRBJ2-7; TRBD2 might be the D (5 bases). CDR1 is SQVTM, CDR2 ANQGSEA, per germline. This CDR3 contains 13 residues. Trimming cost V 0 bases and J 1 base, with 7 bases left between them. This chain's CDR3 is CSVEDRRSYEQYF. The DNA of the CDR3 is TGCAGCGTTGAAGATCGGAGGTCCTACGAGCAGTACTTC.

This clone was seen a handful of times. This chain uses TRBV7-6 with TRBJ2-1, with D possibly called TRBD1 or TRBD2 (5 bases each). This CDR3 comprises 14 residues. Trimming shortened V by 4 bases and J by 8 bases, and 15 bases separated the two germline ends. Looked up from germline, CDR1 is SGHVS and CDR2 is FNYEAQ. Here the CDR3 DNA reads TGTGCCAGCAGCTCCCGGGACGTTGAAGATGAGCAGTTCTTC. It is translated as CASSSRDVEDEQFF.

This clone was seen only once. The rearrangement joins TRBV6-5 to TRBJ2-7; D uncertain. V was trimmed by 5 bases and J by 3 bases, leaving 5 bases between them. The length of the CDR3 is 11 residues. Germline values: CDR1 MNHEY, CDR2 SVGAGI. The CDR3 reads CASSDNYEQYF. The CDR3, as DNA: TGTGCCAGCAGTGACAACTACGAGCAGTACTTC.

DNA for the CDR3: TGTGCCAGCAGTTCCGTGGGGACTGGAACCTACGAGCAGTACTTC. Residues: CASSSVGTGTYEQYF. The chain recombines TRBV6-6 with TRBJ2-7; D is perhaps TRBD2 (6 bases). Deletions cut 4 bases from V and 2 bases from J, with 15 bases between. Germline V CDR1 and CDR2: MNHNY, SVGAGI (reference sequence). The CDR3 runs 15 residues.

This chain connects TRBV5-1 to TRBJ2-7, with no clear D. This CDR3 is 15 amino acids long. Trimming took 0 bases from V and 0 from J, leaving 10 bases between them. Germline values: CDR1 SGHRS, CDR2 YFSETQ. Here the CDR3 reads CASSLGQVPSYEQYF. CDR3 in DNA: TGCGCCAGCAGCTTGGGGCAGGTCCCCTCCTACGAGCAGTACTTC.